This T cell receptor beta chain was identified in a study of beta chain features in type 1 diabetes. Study-wide points: VDJ junctions from patients with type 1 diabetes contained fewer insertions and more deletions. For Type 1 diabetes patients, all four CD4+ subsets carried TCRB CDR3s that were moderately but significantly shorter.

This clone was found a few times. The antigen remains unidentified. Based on CD45RO/CCR7/CD25/CD127/CD95/CD27, CD4+ regulatory, stem cell-like memory, naive and central memory cells were sorted. The length of the CDR3 is 14 residues. The germline V gene has CDR1 GTSNPN and CDR2 SVGIG (reference sequence). The isolated RNA, all of it, was reverse transcribed, so expressed TCRB transcripts were what got sequenced. Method: immunoSEQ multiplex PCR; TCRdb's copy keeps in-frame clones and lacks some. The sample contains 250,000 or so clones, about 15% of which appear only once. J is TRBJ2-1 and V is TRBV30; 9 positions match TRBD1. The TCR was taken from a man aged 25-45 years with type 1 diabetes. The sequencing input was naive CD4+ T cells from blood. CDR3 nucleotides: TGTGGAGCGGATGAGGGACAGGGAAACAATGAGCAGTTCTTC. It codes for CGADEGQGNNEQFF.